The next 28 T cell receptor beta chains were all read from a single sample in a study of blood T cell repertoires in COVID-19. Data came from immunoSEQ multiplex PCR; TCRdb stores just in-frame clones and leaves some out. The table lists about 190,000 clones, less than 85% of them singletons. Sequences were obtained from peripheral blood. Every receptor here comes from a man aged 50-59 years who had recovered from COVID-19.

This clone was observed a handful of times. V usage is TRBV6-1 and J usage is TRBJ1-3; D gene unclear. With 2 bases removed from V and 3 bases from J, the gap between germline ends came to 5 bases. There are 13 residues in the CDR3. Germline-derived CDR1 and CDR2 are MNHNS and SASEGT. The CDR3 DNA reads TGTGCCAGCAGTGAATTAATTGGAAACACCATATATTTT. It yields the protein CASSELIGNTIYF.

The gene calls are TRBV19 and TRBJ2-7; 9 bases align to TRBD2. Germline CDR1 reads LNHDA; CDR2 reads SQIVND (reference sequence). This CDR3 spans 15 amino acids. The V and J ends lost 5 bases and 2 bases, in that order; junction bases with no gene match: 7. In DNA, the CDR3 is TGTGCCAGTAGTGAGACTAGCGGACAAGCCTACGAGCAGTACTTC. The encoded protein is CASSETSGQAYEQYF.

The chain couples TRBV2 to TRBJ1-4; no clear D. CDR1 and CDR2 from the germline V gene are SNHLY and FYNNEI. The CDR3 consists of 13 residues. The V end was cut by 8 bases, the J end by 8 bases, with 15 bases between. The DNA for the CDR3 is TGTGCCAGCTCCCTGTCCGGGTACGAAAAACTGTTTTTT. Its protein is CASSLSGYEKLFF.

The chain carries TRBV9 and TRBJ2-6, with D possibly matching TRBD2 (5 bases). Deletions cut 3 bases from V and 0 bases from J, with 10 bases between. This CDR3 spans 16 amino acids. Germline V gives CDR1 SGDLS, CDR2 YYNGEE. The CDR3 nucleotides read TGTGCCAGCAGCGCAGGAGGAATCTCTGGGGCCAACGTCCTGACTTTC. Its protein is CASSAGGISGANVLTF. Full variable domain (rest looked up from reference TRBV9 and TRBJ2-6): DSGVTQTPKHLITATGQRVTLRCSPRSGDLSVYWYQQSLDQGLQFLIQYYNGEERAKGNILERFSAQQFPDLHSELNLSSLELGDSALYFCASSAGGISGANVLTFGAGSRLTVL.

This clone was found many times. The chain links TRBV18 to TRBJ2-1, with D tentatively TRBD2 (6 bases). Trimming left V 6 bases short and J 0 bases short, with 12 bases between. The CDR3 has 15 residues. From germline, CDR1 is KGHSH and CDR2 LQKENI. CDR3 protein: CASSTSGSSYNEQFF. The CDR3 coding sequence is TGTGCCAGCTCGACTAGTGGGAGCTCCTACAATGAGCAGTTCTTC. Filled out from reference TRBV18 and TRBJ2-1, the complete variable domain reads NAGVMQNPRHLVRRRGQEARLRCSPMKGHSHVYWYRQLPEEGLKFMVYLQKENIIDESGMPKERFSAEFPKEGPSILRIQQVVRGDSAAYFCASSTSGSSYNEQFFGPGTRLTVL.

This clone was seen once. The chain is built from TRBV27 and TRBJ2-7; 9 nucleotides line up with TRBD2. The CDR3 is 15 residues long. Losses at the gene ends were 7 bases for V and 3 bases for J; bases not matched to a gene: 10. CDR1 MNHEY and CDR2 SMNVEV come from the germline V gene (reference sequence). The CDR3: CASTSVGAGGYEQYF. CDR3 DNA: TGTGCCAGCACTTCGGTCGGAGCGGGAGGCTACGAGCAGTACTTC.

The chain has TRBV27 and TRBJ1-6, with a tentative D call TRBD1 (5 bases). Trimming removed 6 bases from V and 0 bases from J, with 9 bases in between. The CDR3 is 15 amino acids. Germline lookup yields CDR1 MNHEY and CDR2 SMNVEV (reference sequence). The CDR3 is CASRIRDSYNSPLHF. CDR3 nucleotides: TGTGCCAGCAGGATCAGGGACTCCTATAATTCACCCCTCCACTTT.

V is TRBV7-3 and J is TRBJ2-1; 10 bases map to TRBD2. J lost 7 bases, V lost 0 bases, and 6 bases had no gene match. The CDR3 runs 16 residues. Germline loops: CDR1 SGHTA, CDR2 FQGTGA. CDR3 bases: TGTGCCAGCAGCTTAACCAGACTAGCGGGCGCTAATGAGCAGTTCTTC. The encoded protein is CASSLTRLAGANEQFF.

The chain links TRBV30 to TRBJ1-3, with no clear D. This CDR3 contains 13 residues. V lost 1 base and J lost 6, with 10 bases in between. Germline lookup yields CDR1 GTSNPN and CDR2 SVGIG (reference sequence). CDR3 residues: CAWSENSLNTIYF. The DNA of the CDR3 is TGTGCCTGGAGTGAAAACAGCTTAAACACCATATATTTT.

The rearrangement joins TRBV29-1 to TRBJ1-3, with a weak D call TRBD1 (5 bases). The CDR3 consists of 13 residues. Germline V CDR1 and CDR2: SQVTM, ANQGSEA. The V gene lost 6 bases and the J gene lost 0 bases, with 9 bases spanning the gap. The CDR3 bases are TGCAGCGTCCAGGGCAACTCTGGAAACACCATATATTTT. This sequence encodes CSVQGNSGNTIYF.

This clone was found many times. The chain carries TRBV5-1 and TRBJ2-7; D might be TRBD1 (6 bases). The V and J ends lost 2 bases and 5 bases respectively, with 8 bases between them. The V gene's germline CDR1 is SGHRS and CDR2 YFSETQ. There are 12 residues in the CDR3. DNA for the CDR3: TGCGCCAGCAGCTTTCAGGGGCACGAGCAGTACTTC. Translating gives CASSFQGHEQYF.

The chain is built from TRBV6-5 and TRBJ1-6; 7 bases agree with TRBD1. J gave up 8 bases and V 5 bases, and 9 bases lay outside the gene matches. Germline V gene lookup returns CDR1 MNHEY and CDR2 SVGAGI. This CDR3 contains 15 residues. The CDR3 protein is CASSPQQGLDSPLHF. Written as DNA, the CDR3 is TGTGCCAGCAGTCCGCAACAGGGGTTAGATTCACCCCTCCACTTT.

V usage is TRBV18 and J usage is TRBJ1-3; D is perhaps TRBD1 (5 bases). Trimming took 0 bases from V and 4 from J, leaving 10 bases between them. Germline CDR1 and CDR2: KGHSH and LQKENI. The CDR3 is 15 residues long. The CDR3 nucleotides read TGTGCCAGCTCACCACCGCACAGGTTGGGAAACACCATATATTTT. This codes for CASSPPHRLGNTIYF.

V usage is TRBV7-3 and J usage is TRBJ2-1, with 8 bases matching TRBD2. In germline, CDR1 is SGHTA, CDR2 FQGTGA. After removal of 5 bases from V and 7 bases from J, the junction contained 7 bases not matched to a gene. The CDR3 totals 14 residues. The chain's CDR3 is CASSPTGGENEQFF. CDR3 sequence (DNA): TGTGCCAGCAGCCCAACGGGAGGGGAAAATGAGCAGTTCTTC.

The V and J genes are TRBV28 and TRBJ1-5; possibly TRBD1 for D (6 bases). V was trimmed by 6 bases and J by 5 bases, leaving 14 bases between them. CDR1 is MDHEN, CDR2 SYDVKM, per germline. This CDR3 region has 14 residues. The CDR3 here is CASSQRQGYQPQHF. The CDR3 DNA sequence: TGTGCCAGCAGCCAGCGCCAGGGGTATCAGCCCCAGCATTTT. The entire variable domain, with the rest obtained from reference TRBV28 and TRBJ1-5, is as follows: DVKVTQSSRYLVKRTGEKVFLECVQDMDHENMFWYRQDPGLGLRLIYFSYDVKMKEKGDIPEGYSVSREKKERFSLILESASTNQTSMYLCASSQRQGYQPQHFGDGTRLSIL.

The J gene is TRBJ1-3, the V gene TRBV7-9; TRBD1 matches at 7 bases. J gave up 2 bases and V 2 bases, and 9 bases lay outside the gene matches. CDR3 length equals 17 residues. CDR1 is SEHNR, CDR2 FQNEAQ, per germline (reference sequence). The CDR3 nucleotides read TGTGCCAGCAGCTTACCGGGGACAGTCGGGGCTGGAAACACCATATATTTT. Amino acid sequence: CASSLPGTVGAGNTIYF.

This clone was detected only a few times. The chain uses TRBV28 and TRBJ1-4; 8 positions match TRBD1. This CDR3 has 16 amino acids. Trimming removed 5 bases from V and 2 bases from J; junction bases left unmatched: 7. Germline values: CDR1 MDHEN, CDR2 SYDVKM. The CDR3 coding sequence is TGTGCCAGCAGTACTACCCGACAGGGGACTAATGAAAAACTGTTTTTT. This sequence encodes CASSTTRQGTNEKLFF.

The CDR3 reads CASSPMLAGGYEQYF. CDR3 nucleotides: TGTGCCAGCAGCCCCATGTTAGCGGGAGGGTACGAGCAGTACTTC. The chain is built from TRBV7-9 and TRBJ2-7; TRBD2 matches at 11 bases. Trimming at V came to 5 bases and at J to 4 bases, leaving 7 bases not matched to a gene. CDR1 SEHNR and CDR2 FQNEAQ come from the germline V gene (reference sequence). The CDR3 is made up of 15 amino acids.

The genes are TRBV19 and TRBJ1-1; the match to TRBD1 covers 7 bases. V lost 4 bases to trimming and J lost 1 base; unmatched junction nucleotides: 0. CDR3 length: 13 residues. In germline, CDR1 is LNHDA, CDR2 SQIVND (reference sequence). The CDR3 bases are TGTGCCAGTAGTAACAGGGGGAACACTGAAGCTTTCTTT. This codes for CASSNRGNTEAFF.

The CDR3 loop is CASSAFRGQYSAGELFF. The CDR3 DNA sequence: TGCGCCAGCAGTGCTTTCAGGGGACAATATTCGGCCGGGGAGCTGTTTTTT. The V call is TRBV10-1, the J call TRBJ2-2, with D possibly being TRBD1 (6 bases). Trimming cost V 4 bases and J 6 bases, with 21 bases left between them. The CDR3 covers 17 residues. CDR1 and CDR2 from the germline V gene are WNHNN and SYGVQD (reference sequence).

The gene calls are TRBV21-1 and TRBJ2-7; TRBD1, the D gene given by the table, was not confirmed from the DNA. TRBV21-1 is given as a pseudogene. There are 16 residues in the CDR3. The CDR3 here is CASSNPPGTGLDEQYF. The CDR3 nucleotides read TGTGCCAGCAGCAACCCCCCGGGGACAGGGCTCGACGAGCAGTACTTC.

This clone was observed once. V usage is TRBV7-3 and J usage is TRBJ2-3; D is undetermined. The length of the CDR3 is 15 residues. V was pared by 2 bases and J by 2 bases, with 11 bases between. Germline CDR1 and CDR2: SGHTA and FQGTGA. The CDR3 nucleotides read TGTGCCAGCAGCTTACGCGGAGTCACCACAGATACGCAGTATTTT. This translates into CASSLRGVTTDTQYF.

The rearrangement joins TRBV15 to TRBJ2-1; D possibly corresponds to TRBD1 (5 bases). Germline CDR1 is LNHNV and CDR2 is YYDKDF (reference sequence). CDR3 length: 15 amino acids. V lost 0 bases, J lost 3 bases, and 9 bases lay in between. CDR3 coding DNA: TGTGCCACCAGCAGAGATGGGCAGGGCTACAATGAGCAGTTCTTC. Amino acid sequence: CATSRDGQGYNEQFF.

This chain joins TRBV3-1 (or the pseudogene TRBV3-2) and TRBJ2-1, with 9 bases aligning to TRBD2. V lost 4 bases to trimming and J lost 9 bases; unmatched junction nucleotides: 1. The V gene's germline CDR1 is LGHDT and CDR2 YNNKEL (reference sequence). This CDR3 is built from 12 residues. CDR3 nucleotides: TGTGCCAGCAGCCTTAGCGGGAGTGAGCAGTTCTTC. It encodes CASSLSGSEQFF.

The rearrangement joins TRBV7-9 to TRBJ2-7; TRBD2 matches 9 bases. CDR1 and CDR2 from the germline V gene are SEHNR and FQNEAQ (reference sequence). J lost 3 bases, V lost 5 bases, and 5 bases had no gene match. The CDR3 totals 14 residues. CDR3 region: CASSALAGIYEQYF. CDR3 nucleotides: TGTGCCAGCAGCGCCCTAGCGGGGATCTACGAGCAGTACTTC. The variable domain in full, completed from reference TRBV7-9 and TRBJ2-7, reads DTGVSQNPRHKITKRGQNVTFRCDPISEHNRLYWYRQTLGQGPEFLTYFQNEAQLEKSRLLSDRFSAERPKGSFSTLEIQRTEQGDSAMYLCASSALAGIYEQYFGPGTRLTVT.

The gene calls are TRBV30 and TRBJ1-2, with 9 bases identical to TRBD1. From germline, CDR1 is GTSNPN and CDR2 SVGIG (reference sequence). The CDR3 sequence is 15 residues long. Trimming took 5 bases from V and 5 from J; bases not matched to a gene: 12. CDR3 protein: CAWRITGGVWYGYTF. CDR3 DNA sequence: TGTGCCTGGCGTATAACAGGGGGCGTTTGGTATGGCTACACCTTC.

J is TRBJ2-1 and V is TRBV30, with 10 bases lining up with TRBD2. This CDR3 is built from 15 residues. Per the germline V gene, CDR1 is GTSNPN and CDR2 is SVGIG (reference sequence). Trimming at V came to 0 bases and at J to 8 bases, leaving 7 bases not matched to a gene. CDR3 DNA: TGTGCCTGGAGTGTAGCGGGAGGGCATGGGTATGAGCAGTTCTTC. Its translation: CAWSVAGGHGYEQFF.

V gene TRBV4-1 combines with J gene TRBJ2-5; D not certain. The V end lost 1 base, the J end lost 2 bases, and 5 bases lay between the germline ends. Germline CDR1 reads MGHRA; CDR2 reads YSYEKL. The CDR3 length is 13 residues. The CDR3 sequence: CASSQAVQETQYF. In DNA form, the CDR3 reads TGCGCCAGCAGCCAAGCGGTACAAGAGACCCAGTACTTC.